The 22 T cell receptor beta chains in this list originate from one sample, sequenced in a study of T cell responses to AZD1222 COVID-19 vaccine. TCRdb's table, derived via immunoSEQ multiplex PCR, lists solely in-frame clones and lacks some. The sample yields some 90,000 clones, around nine tenths seen once. The starting material was peripheral blood, obtained on day 0 of AZD1222 vaccination. All receptors come from an adult in good health.

V and J are TRBV2 and TRBJ2-7, with TRBD1 matching 7 bases. Germline V lookup: CDR1 SNHLY, CDR2 FYNNEI. The V gene end was trimmed by 6 bases and the J gene end by 3 bases; junction bases not matched to a gene: 11. The CDR3 totals 15 residues. The DNA for the CDR3 is TGTGCCAGCAGGGGGCAGGGGGTAAGGCGCTACGAGCAGTACTTC. As protein: CASRGQGVRRYEQYF.

The V gene is TRBV6-2 or TRBV6-3, the J gene TRBJ2-7; 10 bases line up with TRBD2. The CDR3 has 17 residues. V shed 0 bases, J shed 5 bases, and the junction held 10 bases outside the gene matches. The germline V gene encodes CDR1 MNHEY and CDR2 SVGEGT. CDR3 residues: CASSYSPELAGSHEQYF. In DNA form, the CDR3 reads TGTGCCAGCAGTTACTCGCCGGAACTAGCGGGATCCCACGAGCAGTACTTC.

The chain employs TRBV5-1 and TRBJ2-7, with D perhaps TRBD1 or TRBD2 (6 bases each). Trimming shortened V by 2 bases and J by 6 bases, and 9 bases separated the two germline ends. CDR1 SGHRS and CDR2 YFSETQ come from the germline V gene. This CDR3 contains 12 residues. The CDR3, as DNA: TGCGCCAGCAGCTTCGGGGGCGTCGAGCAGTACTTC. Protein sequence: CASSFGGVEQYF.

The count of this clone is one. The rearrangement uses TRBV10-3 and TRBJ1-2, with D maybe TRBD1 (6 bases). The germline gives CDR1 ENHRY, CDR2 SYGVKD. This CDR3 has 16 amino acids. The V end was cut by 3 bases, the J end by 4 bases, with 18 bases between. CDR3 sequence reads: CAISDSVGGSVYGYTF. Written as DNA, the CDR3 is TGTGCCATCAGTGATTCCGTTGGGGGCTCTGTCTATGGCTACACCTTC.

This chain joins TRBV6-5 and TRBJ1-1; TRBD1 matches at 8 bases. V dropped 2 bases and J dropped 3; count of bases not matched to a gene: 5. This CDR3 spans 15 amino acids. Germline CDR1 and CDR2: MNHEY and SVGAGI. As DNA, the CDR3 is TGTGCCAGCAGTTACACGACAGGGGAGGACACTGAAGCTTTCTTT. Its translation: CASSYTTGEDTEAFF.

V gene TRBV7-3 combines with J gene TRBJ1-1; TRBD1 might be the D (5 bases). The CDR3 runs to 14 residues. CDR1 is SGHTA and CDR2 is FQGTGA in the germline V gene. The ends were cut back, 5 bases at V and 5 bases at J, with 15 bases in the middle. CDR3 coding DNA: TGTGCCAGCAGCCTACACTCGGGGGGGACTGAAGCTTTCTTT. Translation gives CASSLHSGGTEAFF.

This chain links TRBV18 with TRBJ2-7; 8 positions agree with TRBD2. Germline V gene sequence: CDR1 KGHSH, CDR2 LQKENI. CDR3 length equals 15 residues. V was pared by 2 bases and J by 5 bases, with 8 bases of the junction left unmatched. CDR3 DNA sequence: TGTGCCAGCTCACCATCCCCCAGCGGGAGAGACGAGCAGTACTTC. Translated: CASSPSPSGRDEQYF.

The rearrangement uses TRBV21-1 and TRBJ2-1; the DNA was not compared with TRBD2, the D call given in the table. TRBV21-1 is recorded as a pseudogene. This CDR3 has 13 residues. CDR3 region: CASSNAFGNEQFF. The CDR3 nucleotides are TGTGCCAGCAGCAACGCCTTCGGGAATGAGCAGTTCTTC.

This chain uses TRBV5-1 with TRBJ1-3, with TRBD1 as a possible D gene (5 bases). The V gene lost 7 bases and the J gene lost 4 bases, with 18 bases spanning the gap. CDR3 length equals 15 residues. Germline-derived CDR1 and CDR2 are SGHRS and YFSETQ. DNA of the CDR3: TGCGCCAGCCCTTGCCCCAGGGTCACCGGAAACACCATATATTTT. Its protein is CASPCPRVTGNTIYF.

The chain is built from TRBV12-3 or TRBV12-4 and TRBJ1-2, with no clear D. The CDR3 runs 13 residues. V was clipped by 5 bases and J by 8 bases, with 15 bases between them. CDR3 nucleotides: TGTGCCAGCAGTGAGCCTCTTACTGGGGGCTACACCTTC. It translates to CASSEPLTGGYTF.

This sequence joins TRBV5-1 and TRBJ2-2; 8 nucleotides match TRBD1. Germline V lookup: CDR1 SGHRS, CDR2 YFSETQ. After removal of 3 bases from V and 9 bases from J, the junction contained 7 bases not matched to a gene. The CDR3 is 14 residues long. The CDR3 sequence is CASSSPGQVRELFF. CDR3 coding DNA: TGCGCCAGCAGCTCCCCGGGACAGGTCCGGGAGCTGTTTTTT.

This chain joins TRBV12-5 and TRBJ2-5; D call uncertain. This CDR3 is 14 amino acids long. Trimming stripped 3 bases from V and 5 bases from J, with 13 bases between. CDR1 LGHNT and CDR2 FRNRAP come from the germline V gene. The CDR3: CASGFRPTRETQYF. CDR3 DNA sequence: TGTGCTAGTGGTTTTCGACCCACCAGGGAGACCCAGTACTTC.

The rearrangement uses TRBV19 and TRBJ2-1, with D unclear. Trimming took off 1 base at V and 3 bases at J, with 4 bases between the two ends. CDR1 and CDR2 (germline): LNHDA, SQIVND (reference sequence). The CDR3 extends over 13 amino acids. In DNA, the CDR3 is TGTGCCAGTAGTATAGGCCTCTACAATGAGCAGTTCTTC. Amino acids: CASSIGLYNEQFF.

This clone showed up just once. This chain connects TRBV24-1 to TRBJ2-3, with 9 bases fitting TRBD2. The V and J ends lost 8 bases and 3 bases, in that order; junction bases with no gene match: 5. CDR1 is KGHDR and CDR2 is SFDVKD in the germline V gene. This CDR3 comprises 14 residues. The CDR3 loop reads CATKPAGGTDTQYF. CDR3 sequence (DNA): TGTGCCACCAAACCAGCGGGAGGAACAGATACGCAGTATTTT.

DNA of the CDR3: TGTGCCACCAGCAGAGGGGACGGGGACTCCTACGAGCAGTACTTC. Amino acid sequence: CATSRGDGDSYEQYF. The chain couples TRBV15 to TRBJ2-7; D is possibly TRBD1 or TRBD2 (5 bases each). The germline V gene has CDR1 LNHNV and CDR2 YYDKDF (reference sequence). This CDR3 spans 15 amino acids. Trimming removed 1 base from V and 0 bases from J, with 10 bases in between.

The chain carries TRBV28 and TRBJ2-5; TRBD2 aligns across 8 bases. Germline-derived CDR1 and CDR2 are MDHEN and SYDVKM. The V and J ends lost 1 base and 5 bases, in that order; junction bases with no gene match: 3. This CDR3 has 14 residues. This CDR3 is CASSLSTSVETQYF. CDR3 DNA sequence: TGTGCCAGCAGTTTATCGACTAGCGTCGAGACCCAGTACTTC.

In DNA, the CDR3 is TGTGCCAGCAGTTTCTCGTGGACAGTAACCACCTACGAGCAGTACTTC. It encodes CASSFSWTVTTYEQYF. This sequence joins TRBV28 and TRBJ2-7; perhaps TRBD1 as D (6 bases). The V and J ends lost 3 bases and 2 bases respectively, with 17 bases between them. The CDR3 length is 16 residues. CDR1 and CDR2 from the germline V gene are MDHEN and SYDVKM.

This chain links TRBV6-6 with TRBJ1-1; the D gene is possibly TRBD1 (5 bases). The CDR3 sequence is 14 residues long. CDR1 is MNHNY, CDR2 SVGAGI, per germline (reference sequence). Trimming pared 6 bases from V and 7 bases from J, leaving 18 bases between. The CDR3 region is CASRFQGGVGEAFF. The CDR3 coding sequence is TGTGCCAGCAGGTTCCAGGGAGGAGTGGGTGAAGCTTTCTTT.

The V gene is TRBV5-1, the J gene TRBJ1-4; D is undetermined. In germline, CDR1 is SGHRS, CDR2 YFSETQ. V lost 3 bases, J lost 10 bases, and 13 bases lay in between. CDR3 length: 13 amino acids. The CDR3 DNA sequence: TGCGCCAGCAGCTCCCCCGACACGCGAAAACTGTTTTTT. It translates to CASSSPDTRKLFF.

The genes are TRBV18 and TRBJ1-1; 7 bases match TRBD1. V lost 3 bases to trimming and J lost 7 bases; unmatched junction nucleotides: 8. The CDR3 is made up of 14 amino acids. The germline V gene has CDR1 KGHSH and CDR2 LQKENI. CDR3 region: CASSPVPGQFEAFF. CDR3 nucleotide sequence: TGTGCCAGCTCACCCGTCCCGGGACAGTTTGAAGCTTTCTTT.

V and J are TRBV4-2 and TRBJ2-3, with a tentative D call TRBD2 (6 bases). V dropped 4 bases and J dropped 0 bases, with 14 bases sitting between them. In germline, CDR1 is LGHNA, CDR2 YNFKEQ. The CDR3 covers 16 residues. CDR3 region: CASSRQTGTSTDTQYF. CDR3 DNA: TGTGCCAGCAGCCGCCAGACTGGGACTAGCACAGATACGCAGTATTTT.

This chain links TRBV7-2 with TRBJ2-3; maybe TRBD2 (6 bases). Germline V gives CDR1 SGHTA, CDR2 FQGNSA. The CDR3 is 16 residues long. Trimming left V 5 bases short and J 4 bases short, with 19 bases between. CDR3 residues: CASSPPGLPRSDTQYF. CDR3 coding DNA: TGTGCCAGCAGCCCCCCGGGACTCCCGAGGTCAGATACGCAGTATTTT.